Only a few counts were recorded for the clone carrying this T cell receptor beta chain. What it binds is unknown. This sample is drawn from a study of T cells in Graves' hyperthyroidism and ophthalmopathy. Amplified TCR beta CDR3 regions derived from RNA transcripts. First-round RT-PCR of the TCR CDR3 relied on the HTBI primer set. MiXCR was run by TCRdb on the multiplex PCR reads, yielding one entry per CDR3 protein. The table includes some 570,000 distinct CDR3 sequences, 12% to 15% detected once. Study-wide results and caveats: Appearing also in blood were most of the thyroid clonotypes expanded above 0.001. The model's output predicted ophthalmopathy at a median of about 6.5 months prior to onset. Researchers report that a 13 V-J model separated ophthalmopathy from stable hyperthyroidism.

Germline trimming cut 5 bases from V and 0 bases from J; bases unmatched to any gene: 14. Germline loops: CDR1 DFQATT, CDR2 SNEGSKA (reference sequence). CDR3 size: 18 residues. The clonotype was recovered from a woman younger than 35 with Graves' ophthalmopathy. This rearrangement joins TRBV20-1 to TRBJ2-1, with 9 nucleotides matching TRBD2. Input material: blood. The CDR3 reads CSALDYEHSGSSYNEQFF. As DNA, the CDR3 is TGCAGTGCTCTAGACTACGAGCATAGCGGGAGCTCCTACAATGAGCAGTTCTTC.